This note documents a single T cell receptor beta chain sequence. What antigen it recognizes has not been identified. Base qualities are missing; no much larger clone stands one base away. This record comes from a study of blood T cell repertoires in COVID-19 (dated by TCRdb to the early 2020s). Regarding the complete study: Samples from collaborators originated in the United States, Italy and Spain and spanned both the acute and convalescent phases of COVID-19. Sample metadata almost always included a de-identified subject ID, COVID-19 status, age in years and sex. The dataset comprised deeply sampled blood TCRbeta repertoires from subjects exposed to, actively infected with, or recovered from COVID-19. Samples came from the ongoing ImmuneRACE study (first 160 participants) plus 1,254 subjects from 6 global collaborators. The material from the prospective study consisted of cDNA or gDNA derived from T cells, B-cell-depleted T cells, or PBMCs. The repertoires were made available in a free public database intended to serve as a resource for research on the immune response to SARS-CoV-2. Where available, HLA class I and class II types were taken from metadata supplied by the sample provider and were not determined by assay-based typing.

The immunoSEQ Assay, a bias-controlled multiplex PCR, was used to amplify TCRbeta CDR3 regions from genomic DNA. As for the original processing: Within the assay, amplification of reference gene primers was used to estimate how many nucleated cells each sample contained. Sequence reads were collapsed and filtered to measure the absolute abundance of every unique TCRbeta CDR3 rearrangement. Productive Simpson clonality was computed per sample as the square root of Simpson's diversity index over productive rearrangements. TCRdb took over this immuneACCESS table, retaining in-frame rearrangements with V and J assigned. Such tables are incomplete; in checked studies, under half of the missing clones stem from an unresolved V gene, and the remainder is unexplained. The V and J calls and clone size come from that table; D and trimming were worked out from the DNA. Recorded for this sample are under 150,000 clones; 65% to 80% of them occurred a single time. In total, the top ten clones hold about 3.9% of the sample.

Collaborating institutions collected whole blood in K2EDTA tubes following their own protocols. Collaborator samples were shipped for TCRbeta analysis as frozen whole blood, isolated PBMCs, or DNA extracted from either sample type. V sheds 3 bases and J sheds 5 bases, leaving 10 bases between their ends. The CDR3 sequence holds 13 residues, the cysteine and phenylalanine included. Only the CDR3 region is kept as DNA, spanning 39 bases read in frame from base 1. The CDR1 and CDR2 encoded by the germline V gene (reference sequence) are DFQATT and SNEGSKA. Points the paper makes about the study in general: The quantity of clinical and demographic metadata differed by source and by participant and was supplied without curation.

The receptor's source is a man aged 55 to 70 with acute or convalescent COVID-19. The specimen sequenced was peripheral blood. The chain joins TRBV20-1 to TRBJ2-2; no D gene is confidently identified. The bases are TGCAGTGCTAGTGCCCTGAGGACCGGGGAGCTGTTTTTT. Its amino acids are CSASALRTGELFF.